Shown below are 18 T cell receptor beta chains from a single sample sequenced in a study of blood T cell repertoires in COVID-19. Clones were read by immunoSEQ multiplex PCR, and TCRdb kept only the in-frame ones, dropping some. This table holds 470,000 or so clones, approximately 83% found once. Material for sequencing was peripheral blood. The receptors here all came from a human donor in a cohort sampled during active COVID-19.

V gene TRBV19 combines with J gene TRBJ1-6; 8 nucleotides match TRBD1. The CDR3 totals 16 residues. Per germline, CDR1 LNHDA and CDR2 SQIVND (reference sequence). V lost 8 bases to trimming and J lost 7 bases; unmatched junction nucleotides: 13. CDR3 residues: CASSQGAEYWNSPLHF. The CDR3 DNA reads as TGTGCCAGTTCTCAGGGGGCCGAATATTGGAATTCACCCCTCCACTTT.

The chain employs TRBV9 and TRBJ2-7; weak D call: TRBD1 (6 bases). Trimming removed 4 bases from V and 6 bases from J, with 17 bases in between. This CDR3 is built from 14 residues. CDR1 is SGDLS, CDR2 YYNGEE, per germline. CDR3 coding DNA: TGTGCCAGCAGCCCGCGCGTGACAGGAGGCGAGCAGTACTTC. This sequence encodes CASSPRVTGGEQYF.

This chain's CDR3 is CASSFRTGMLGYEQYF. The CDR3 DNA reads as TGTGCCAGCAGCTTTAGGACAGGGATGCTTGGCTACGAGCAGTACTTC. The chain employs TRBV7-9 and TRBJ2-7, with 8 bases lining up with TRBD1. Trimming took 3 bases from V and 3 from J; bases not matched to a gene: 10. The CDR3 contains 16 residues. Germline loops: CDR1 SEHNR, CDR2 FQNEAQ (reference sequence). Full variable domain (outside the CDR3, taken from reference TRBV7-9 and TRBJ2-7): DTGVSQNPRHKITKRGQNVTFRCDPISEHNRLYWYRQTLGQGPEFLTYFQNEAQLEKSRLLSDRFSAERPKGSFSTLEIQRTEQGDSAMYLCASSFRTGMLGYEQYFGPGTRLTVT.

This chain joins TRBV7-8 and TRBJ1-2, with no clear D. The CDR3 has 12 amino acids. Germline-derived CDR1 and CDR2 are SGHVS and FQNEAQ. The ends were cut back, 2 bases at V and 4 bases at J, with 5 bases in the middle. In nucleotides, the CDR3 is TGTGCCAGCAGCTTACTGAGCTATGGCTACACCTTC. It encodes CASSLLSYGYTF.

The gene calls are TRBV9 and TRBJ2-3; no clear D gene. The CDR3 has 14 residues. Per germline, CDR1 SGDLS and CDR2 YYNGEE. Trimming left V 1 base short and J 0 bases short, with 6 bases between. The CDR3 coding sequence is TGTGCCAGCAGCGTAATCGGGAGCACAGATACGCAGTATTTT. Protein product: CASSVIGSTDTQYF.

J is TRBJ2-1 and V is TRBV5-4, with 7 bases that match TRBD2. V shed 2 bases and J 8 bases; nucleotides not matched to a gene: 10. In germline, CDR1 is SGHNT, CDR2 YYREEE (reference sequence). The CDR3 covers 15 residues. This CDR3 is CASSLEQRGWDEQFF. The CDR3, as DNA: TGTGCCAGCAGCTTAGAACAGCGGGGTTGGGATGAGCAGTTCTTC.

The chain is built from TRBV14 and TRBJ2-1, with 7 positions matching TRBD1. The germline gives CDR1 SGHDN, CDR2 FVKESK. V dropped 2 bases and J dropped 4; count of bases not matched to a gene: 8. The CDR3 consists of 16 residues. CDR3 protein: CASSQFDRAGYNEQFF. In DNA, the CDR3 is TGTGCCAGCAGCCAATTCGACAGGGCCGGGTACAATGAGCAGTTCTTC.

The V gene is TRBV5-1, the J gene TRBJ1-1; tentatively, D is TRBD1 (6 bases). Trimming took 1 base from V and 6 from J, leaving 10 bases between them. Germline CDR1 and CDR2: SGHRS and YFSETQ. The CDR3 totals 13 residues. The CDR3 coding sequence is TGCGCCAGCAGCTTGACAGGGACCCCTGAAGCTTTCTTT. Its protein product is CASSLTGTPEAFF.

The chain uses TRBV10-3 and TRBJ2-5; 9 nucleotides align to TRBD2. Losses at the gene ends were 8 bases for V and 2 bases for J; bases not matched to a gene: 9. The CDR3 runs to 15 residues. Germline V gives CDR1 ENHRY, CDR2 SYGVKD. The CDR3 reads CAIGRLADVQETQYF. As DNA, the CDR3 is TGTGCCATCGGGCGACTAGCGGACGTACAAGAGACCCAGTACTTC.

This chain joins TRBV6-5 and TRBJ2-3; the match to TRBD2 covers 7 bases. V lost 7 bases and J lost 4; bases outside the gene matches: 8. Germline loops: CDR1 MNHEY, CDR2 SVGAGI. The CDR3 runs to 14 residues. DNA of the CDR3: TGTGCCAGCACCCTTACTAGCGCAGCAGATACGCAGTATTTT. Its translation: CASTLTSAADTQYF.

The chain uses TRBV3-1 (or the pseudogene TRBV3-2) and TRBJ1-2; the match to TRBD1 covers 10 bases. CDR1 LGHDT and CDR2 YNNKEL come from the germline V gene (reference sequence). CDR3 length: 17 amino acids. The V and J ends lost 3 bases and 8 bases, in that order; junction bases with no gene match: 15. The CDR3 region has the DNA TGTGCCAGCAGCCATCCCCCCTGGGAGACAGGGGGCTTAGGCTACACCTTC. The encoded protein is CASSHPPWETGGLGYTF.

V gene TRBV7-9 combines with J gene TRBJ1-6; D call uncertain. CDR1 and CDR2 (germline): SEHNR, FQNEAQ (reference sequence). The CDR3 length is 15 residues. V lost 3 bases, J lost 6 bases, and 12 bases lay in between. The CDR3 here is CASSLREGGNSPLHF. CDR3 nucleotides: TGTGCCAGCAGCTTGAGAGAAGGCGGTAATTCACCCCTCCACTTT.

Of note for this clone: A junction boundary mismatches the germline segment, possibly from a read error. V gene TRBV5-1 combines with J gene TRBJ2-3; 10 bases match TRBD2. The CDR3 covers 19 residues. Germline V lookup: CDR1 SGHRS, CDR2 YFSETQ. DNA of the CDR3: TGCGCCAGCAGTTTGGACCCCCTAACTAGCGGGAAATCATTAGATACGCAGTATTTT. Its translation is CASSLDPLTSGKSLDTQYF.

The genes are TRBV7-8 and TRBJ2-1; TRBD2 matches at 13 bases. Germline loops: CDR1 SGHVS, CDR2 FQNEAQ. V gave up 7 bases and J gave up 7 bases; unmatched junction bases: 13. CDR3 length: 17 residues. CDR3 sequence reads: CASNPPRLAGGYNEQFF. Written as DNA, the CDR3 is TGTGCCAGCAATCCACCCCGACTAGCGGGAGGATATAATGAGCAGTTCTTC.

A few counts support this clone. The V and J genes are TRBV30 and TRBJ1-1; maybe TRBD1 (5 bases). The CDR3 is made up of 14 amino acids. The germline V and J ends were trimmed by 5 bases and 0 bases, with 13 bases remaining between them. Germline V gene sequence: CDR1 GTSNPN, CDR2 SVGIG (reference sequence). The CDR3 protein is CAWSPGVVNTEAFF. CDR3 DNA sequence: TGTGCCTGGTCCCCGGGGGTCGTGAACACTGAAGCTTTCTTT.

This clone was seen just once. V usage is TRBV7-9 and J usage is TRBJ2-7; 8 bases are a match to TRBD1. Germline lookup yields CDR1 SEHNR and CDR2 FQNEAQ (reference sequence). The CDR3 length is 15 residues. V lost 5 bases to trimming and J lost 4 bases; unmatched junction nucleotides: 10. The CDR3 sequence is CASSVDRGRQYEQYF. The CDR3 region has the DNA TGTGCCAGCAGCGTCGACAGGGGACGACAGTACGAGCAGTACTTC.

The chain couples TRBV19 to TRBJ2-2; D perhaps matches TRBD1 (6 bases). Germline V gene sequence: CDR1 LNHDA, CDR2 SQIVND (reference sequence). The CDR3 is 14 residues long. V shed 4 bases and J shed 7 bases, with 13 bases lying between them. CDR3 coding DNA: TGTGCCAGTAGTACGGGACAATACCGCGGGGAGCTGTTTTTT. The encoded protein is CASSTGQYRGELFF.

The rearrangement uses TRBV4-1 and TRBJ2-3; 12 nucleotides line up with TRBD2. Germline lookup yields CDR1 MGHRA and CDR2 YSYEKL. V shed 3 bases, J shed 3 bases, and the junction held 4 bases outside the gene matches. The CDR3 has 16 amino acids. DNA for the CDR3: TGCGCCAGCAGCCACCTAGCGGGAGGGTTTACAGATACGCAGTATTTT. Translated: CASSHLAGGFTDTQYF.